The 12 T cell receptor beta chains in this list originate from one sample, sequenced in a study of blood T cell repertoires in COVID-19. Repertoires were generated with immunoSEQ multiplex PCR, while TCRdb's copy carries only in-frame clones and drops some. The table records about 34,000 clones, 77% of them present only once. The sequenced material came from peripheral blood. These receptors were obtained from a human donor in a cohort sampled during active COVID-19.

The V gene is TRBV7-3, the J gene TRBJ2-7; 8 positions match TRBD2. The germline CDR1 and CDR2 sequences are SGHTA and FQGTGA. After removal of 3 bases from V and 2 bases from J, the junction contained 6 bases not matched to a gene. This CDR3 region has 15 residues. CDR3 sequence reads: CASSFSSGSTYEQYF. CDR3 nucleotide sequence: TGTGCCAGCAGCTTCTCGAGCGGGAGCACCTACGAGCAGTACTTC.

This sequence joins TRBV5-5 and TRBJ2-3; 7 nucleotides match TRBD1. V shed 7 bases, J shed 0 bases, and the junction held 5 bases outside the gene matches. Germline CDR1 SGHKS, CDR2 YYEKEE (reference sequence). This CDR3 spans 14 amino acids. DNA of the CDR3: TGTGCCAGCTACCTACAGGGGAGCACAGATACGCAGTATTTT. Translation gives CASYLQGSTDTQYF.

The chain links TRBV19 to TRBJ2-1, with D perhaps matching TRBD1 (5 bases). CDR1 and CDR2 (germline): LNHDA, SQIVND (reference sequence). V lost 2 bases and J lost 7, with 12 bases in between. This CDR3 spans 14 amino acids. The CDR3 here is CASSIYQGWNEQFF. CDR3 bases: TGTGCCAGTAGTATATATCAGGGATGGAATGAGCAGTTCTTC.

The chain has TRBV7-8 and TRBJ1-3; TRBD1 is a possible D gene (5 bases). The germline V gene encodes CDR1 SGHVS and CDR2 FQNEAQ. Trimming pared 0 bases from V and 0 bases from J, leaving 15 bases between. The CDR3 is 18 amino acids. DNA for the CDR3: TGTGCCAGCAGCTTAGCGCATATGGGGGGGGGCTCTGGAAACACCATATATTTT. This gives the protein CASSLAHMGGGSGNTIYF.

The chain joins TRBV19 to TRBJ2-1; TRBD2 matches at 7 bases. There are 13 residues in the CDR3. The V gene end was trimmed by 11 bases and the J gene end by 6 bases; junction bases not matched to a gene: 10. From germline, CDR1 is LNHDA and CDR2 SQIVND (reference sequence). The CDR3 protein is CASGEGTRNEQFF. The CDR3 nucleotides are TGTGCCTCCGGGGAGGGGACCCGCAATGAGCAGTTCTTC.

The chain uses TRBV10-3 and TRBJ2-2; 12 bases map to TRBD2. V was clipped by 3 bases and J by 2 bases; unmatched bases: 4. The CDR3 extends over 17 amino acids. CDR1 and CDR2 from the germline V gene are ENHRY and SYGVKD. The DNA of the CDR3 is TGTGCCATCAGTGAACTAGCGGGGGGCCCCAACACCGGGGAGCTGTTTTTT. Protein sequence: CAISELAGGPNTGELFF.

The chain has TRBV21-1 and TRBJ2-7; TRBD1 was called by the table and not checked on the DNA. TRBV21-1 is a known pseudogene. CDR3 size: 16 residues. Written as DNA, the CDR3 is TGTGCCAGCAGCGCGTACCAACAGGGGGCGCGGTACGAGCAGTACTTC. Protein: CASSAYQQGARYEQYF.

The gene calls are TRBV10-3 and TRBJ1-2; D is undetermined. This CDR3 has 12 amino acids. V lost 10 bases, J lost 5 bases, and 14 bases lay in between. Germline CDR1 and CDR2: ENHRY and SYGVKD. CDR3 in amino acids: CATSDPGYGYTF. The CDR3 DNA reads TGTGCCACGAGCGACCCGGGGTATGGCTACACCTTC.

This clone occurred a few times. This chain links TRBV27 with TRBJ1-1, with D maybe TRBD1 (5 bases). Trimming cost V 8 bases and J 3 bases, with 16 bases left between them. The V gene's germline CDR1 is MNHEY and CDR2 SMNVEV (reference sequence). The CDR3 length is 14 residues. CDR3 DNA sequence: TGTGCCAGCGCTCGCGGGGCAGCAGACACTGAAGCTTTCTTT. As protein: CASARGAADTEAFF.

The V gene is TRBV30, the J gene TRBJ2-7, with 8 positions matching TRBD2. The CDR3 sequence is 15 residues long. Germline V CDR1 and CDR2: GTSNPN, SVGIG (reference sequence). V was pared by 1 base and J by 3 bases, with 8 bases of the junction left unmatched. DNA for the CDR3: TGTGCCTGGAGTGGAGTAGCGGGGACACTCTACGAGCAGTACTTC. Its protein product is CAWSGVAGTLYEQYF. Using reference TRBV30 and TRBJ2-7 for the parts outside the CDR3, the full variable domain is SQTIHQWPATLVQPVGSPLSLECTVEGTSNPNLYWYRQAAGRGLQLLFYSVGIGQISSEVPQNLSASRPQDRQFILSSKKLLLSDSGFYLCAWSGVAGTLYEQYFGPGTRLTVT.

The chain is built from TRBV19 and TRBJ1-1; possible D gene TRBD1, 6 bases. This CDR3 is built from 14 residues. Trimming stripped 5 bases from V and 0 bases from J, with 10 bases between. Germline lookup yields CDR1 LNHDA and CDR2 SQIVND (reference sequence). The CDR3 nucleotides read TGTGCCAGTAGTTCGACAGGCCTGAACACTGAAGCTTTCTTT. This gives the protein CASSSTGLNTEAFF.

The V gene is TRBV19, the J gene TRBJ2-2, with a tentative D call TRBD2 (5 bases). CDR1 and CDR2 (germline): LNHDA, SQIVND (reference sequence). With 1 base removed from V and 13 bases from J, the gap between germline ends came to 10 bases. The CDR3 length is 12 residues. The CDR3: CASSIGGKRLFF. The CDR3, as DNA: TGTGCCAGTAGTATAGGAGGGAAAAGGCTGTTTTTT.